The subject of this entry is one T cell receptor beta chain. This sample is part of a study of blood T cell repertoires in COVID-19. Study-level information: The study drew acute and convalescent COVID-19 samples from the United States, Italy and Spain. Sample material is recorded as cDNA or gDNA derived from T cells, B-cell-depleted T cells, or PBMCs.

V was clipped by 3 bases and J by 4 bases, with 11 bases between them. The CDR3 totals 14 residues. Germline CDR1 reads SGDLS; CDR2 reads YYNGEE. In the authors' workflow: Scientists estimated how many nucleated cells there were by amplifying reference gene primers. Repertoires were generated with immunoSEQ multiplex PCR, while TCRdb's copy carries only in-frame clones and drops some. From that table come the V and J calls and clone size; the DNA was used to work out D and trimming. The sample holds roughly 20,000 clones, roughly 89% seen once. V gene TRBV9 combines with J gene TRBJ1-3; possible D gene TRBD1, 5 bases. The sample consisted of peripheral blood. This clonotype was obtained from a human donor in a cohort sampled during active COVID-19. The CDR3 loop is CASSARQFGNTIYF. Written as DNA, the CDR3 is TGTGCCAGCAGCGCCCGACAGTTCGGAAACACCATATATTTT.